This TCR beta chain was captured in a study of blood T cell repertoires in COVID-19. Method: immunoSEQ multiplex PCR; TCRdb's copy keeps in-frame clones and lacks some. Among 500,000 to 600,000 clones listed, roughly 89% were seen once. Germline CDR1 and CDR2: LNHDA and SQIVND (reference sequence). Trimming shortened V by 7 bases and J by 1 base, and 19 bases separated the two germline ends. CDR3 length: 17 residues. The V gene is TRBV19, the J gene TRBJ2-2; D is perhaps TRBD2 (6 bases). The clonotype originates from a woman in her 50s with COVID-19, enrolled during active disease. The sequenced sample was peripheral blood. The CDR3 DNA is TGTGCCAGTACCAGTATAGTGGGAGGAGGGAACACCGGGGAGCTGTTTTTT. This encodes CASTSIVGGGNTGELFF.